The sequence of this T cell receptor beta chain was determined in a study of cytomegalovirus exposure and HLA in healthy donors. At the level of the study: Roughly four fifths of roughly 400 genotyped donors fell in the Caucasian-associated ancestry cluster.

The study ran its PCR with 60 Vbeta and 13 Jbeta primers. Here immunoSEQ multiplex PCR was the method, and the copy in TCRdb shows in-frame clones only, minus some. The data contain about 200,000 clones, around 74% of them singletons. The TCR sequence derives from a girl aged 5-17 years in good health and CMV-seropositive. Specimen: PBMCs.

The CDR3 region has the DNA TGTGCCAGCAGGCCCTCGGGTAGCGGGGACGGGGAGCTGTTTTTT. It codes for CASRPSGSGDGELFF. V is TRBV9 and J is TRBJ2-2; 8 bases align to TRBD2. The V and J ends lost 5 bases and 7 bases, in that order; junction bases with no gene match: 10. Germline CDR1 and CDR2: SGDLS and YYNGEE. CDR3 length: 15 residues.